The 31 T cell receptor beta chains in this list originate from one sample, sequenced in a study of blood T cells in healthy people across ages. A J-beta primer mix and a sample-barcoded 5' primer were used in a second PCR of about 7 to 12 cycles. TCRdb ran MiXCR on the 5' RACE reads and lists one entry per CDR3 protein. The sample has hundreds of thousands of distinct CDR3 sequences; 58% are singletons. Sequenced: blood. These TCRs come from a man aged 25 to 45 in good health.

The CDR3 DNA reads TGCAGTGCTAGTGATGCGAGGGGGGGATTAGAGACCCAGTACTTC. Protein product: CSASDARGGLETQYF. The chain is built from TRBV20-1 and TRBJ2-5; D may be TRBD2 (7 bases). The CDR3 loop spans 15 amino acids. V shed 3 bases and J shed 4 bases, with 18 bases lying between them. Germline CDR1 and CDR2: DFQATT and SNEGSKA (reference sequence).

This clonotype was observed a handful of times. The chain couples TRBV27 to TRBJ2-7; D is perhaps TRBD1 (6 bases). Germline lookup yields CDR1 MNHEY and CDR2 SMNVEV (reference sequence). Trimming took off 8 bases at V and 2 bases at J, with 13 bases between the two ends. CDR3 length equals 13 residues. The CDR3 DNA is TGTGCCAGCGCCCTTGGGGGCCCCTACGAGCAGTACTTC. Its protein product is CASALGGPYEQYF.

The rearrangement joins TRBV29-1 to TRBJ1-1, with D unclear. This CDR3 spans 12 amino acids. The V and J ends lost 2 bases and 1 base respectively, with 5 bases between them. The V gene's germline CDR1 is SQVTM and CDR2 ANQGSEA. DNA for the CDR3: TGCAGCGTTGAAACGTCGAACACTGAAGCTTTCTTT. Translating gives CSVETSNTEAFF.

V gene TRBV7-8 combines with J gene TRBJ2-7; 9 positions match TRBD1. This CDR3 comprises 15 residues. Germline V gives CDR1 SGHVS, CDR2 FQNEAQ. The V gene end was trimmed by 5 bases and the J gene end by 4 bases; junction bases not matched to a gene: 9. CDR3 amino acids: CASSHGGQGDYEQYF. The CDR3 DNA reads TGTGCCAGCAGCCATGGGGGACAGGGTGATTACGAGCAGTACTTC.

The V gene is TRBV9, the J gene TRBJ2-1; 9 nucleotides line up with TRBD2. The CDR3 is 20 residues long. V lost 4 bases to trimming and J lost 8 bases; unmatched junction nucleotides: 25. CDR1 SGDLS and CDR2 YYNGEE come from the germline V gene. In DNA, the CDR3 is TGTGCCAGCAGCAAAACGAGCGGGAGGAGTAAGGTAGGGTTAAATGATGAGCAGTTCTTC. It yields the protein CASSKTSGRSKVGLNDEQFF.

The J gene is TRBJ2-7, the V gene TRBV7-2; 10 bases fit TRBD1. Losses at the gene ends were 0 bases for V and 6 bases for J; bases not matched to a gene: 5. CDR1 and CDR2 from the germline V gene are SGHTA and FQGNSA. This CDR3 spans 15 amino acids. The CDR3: CASSLAGQGIGEQYF. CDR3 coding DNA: TGTGCCAGCAGCTTAGCGGGACAGGGGATCGGCGAGCAGTACTTC.

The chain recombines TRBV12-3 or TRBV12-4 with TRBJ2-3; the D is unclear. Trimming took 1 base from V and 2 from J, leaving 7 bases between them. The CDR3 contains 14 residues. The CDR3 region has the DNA TGTGCCAGCAGTTTAGAGGGTCCCACAGATACGCAGTATTTT. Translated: CASSLEGPTDTQYF.

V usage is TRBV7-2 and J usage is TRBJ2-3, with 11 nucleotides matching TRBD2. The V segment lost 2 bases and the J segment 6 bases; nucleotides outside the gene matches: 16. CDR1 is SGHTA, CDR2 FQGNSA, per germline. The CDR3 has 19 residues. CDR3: CASSLKLAGGLERWDTQYF. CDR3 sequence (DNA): TGTGCCAGCAGCTTAAAGCTAGCGGGAGGCCTAGAGAGGTGGGATACGCAGTATTTT.

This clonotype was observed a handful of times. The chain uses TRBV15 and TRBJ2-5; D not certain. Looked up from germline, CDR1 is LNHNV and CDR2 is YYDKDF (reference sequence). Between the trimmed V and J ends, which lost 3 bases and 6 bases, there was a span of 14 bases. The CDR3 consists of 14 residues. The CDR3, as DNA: TGTGCCACCAGCAGCGCGGTGGGATTGAAGACCCAGTACTTC. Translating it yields CATSSAVGLKTQYF.

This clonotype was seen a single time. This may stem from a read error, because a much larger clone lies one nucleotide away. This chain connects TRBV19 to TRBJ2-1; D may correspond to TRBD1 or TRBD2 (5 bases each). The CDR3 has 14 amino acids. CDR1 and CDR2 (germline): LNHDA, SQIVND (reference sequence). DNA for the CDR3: TGTGCCAGTAGTAGCCAGGGCGACTACGATGAGCAGTTCTTC. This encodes CASSSQGDYDEQFF.

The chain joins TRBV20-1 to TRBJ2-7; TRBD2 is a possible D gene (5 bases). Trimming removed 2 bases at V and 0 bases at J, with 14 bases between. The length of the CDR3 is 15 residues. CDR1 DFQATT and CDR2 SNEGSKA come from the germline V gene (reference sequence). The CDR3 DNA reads TGCAGTGCTAGATATAGCGAAGATTCCTCCTACGAGCAGTACTTC. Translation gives CSARYSEDSSYEQYF.

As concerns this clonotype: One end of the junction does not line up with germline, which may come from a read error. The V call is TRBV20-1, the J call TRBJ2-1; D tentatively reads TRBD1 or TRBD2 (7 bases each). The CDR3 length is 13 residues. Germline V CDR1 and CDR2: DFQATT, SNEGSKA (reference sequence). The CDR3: CSTSDRDPNEQFF. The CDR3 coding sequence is TGCAGTACTAGCGACAGGGACCCCAATGAGCAGTTCTTC.

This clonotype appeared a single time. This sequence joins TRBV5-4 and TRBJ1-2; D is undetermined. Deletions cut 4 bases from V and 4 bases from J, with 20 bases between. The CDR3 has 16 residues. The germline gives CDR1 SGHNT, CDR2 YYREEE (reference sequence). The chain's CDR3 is CASSRTPGLTSYGYTF. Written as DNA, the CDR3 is TGTGCCAGCAGCCGAACCCCGGGCCTCACTAGCTATGGCTACACCTTC.

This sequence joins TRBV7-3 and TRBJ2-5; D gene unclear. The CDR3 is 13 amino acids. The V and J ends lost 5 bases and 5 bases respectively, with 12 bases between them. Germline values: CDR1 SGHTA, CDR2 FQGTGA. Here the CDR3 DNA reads TGTGCCAGCAGCCGAAGCGTGGAGGAGACCCAGTACTTC. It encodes CASSRSVEETQYF.

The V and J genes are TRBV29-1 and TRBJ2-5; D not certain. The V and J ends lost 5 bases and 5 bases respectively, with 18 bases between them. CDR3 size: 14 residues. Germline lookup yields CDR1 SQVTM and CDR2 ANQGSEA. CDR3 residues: CSVYQASARETQYF. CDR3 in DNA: TGCAGCGTTTACCAAGCCTCCGCCCGGGAGACCCAGTACTTC.

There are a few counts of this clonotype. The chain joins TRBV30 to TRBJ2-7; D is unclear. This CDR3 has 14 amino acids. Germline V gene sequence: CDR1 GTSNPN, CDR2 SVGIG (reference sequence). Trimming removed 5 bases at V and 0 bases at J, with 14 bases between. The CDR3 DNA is TGTGCCTGGGGAAGGGTATGGGACTCCTACGAGCAGTACTTC. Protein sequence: CAWGRVWDSYEQYF. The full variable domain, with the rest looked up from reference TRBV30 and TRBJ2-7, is SQTIHQWPATLVQPVGSPLSLECTVEGTSNPNLYWYRQAAGRGLQLLFYSVGIGQISSEVPQNLSASRPQDRQFILSSKKLLLSDSGFYLCAWGRVWDSYEQYFGPGTRLTVT.

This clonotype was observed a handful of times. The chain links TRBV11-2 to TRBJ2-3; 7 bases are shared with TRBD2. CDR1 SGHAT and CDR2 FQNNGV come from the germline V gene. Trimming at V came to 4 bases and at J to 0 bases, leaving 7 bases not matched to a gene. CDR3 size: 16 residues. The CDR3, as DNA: TGTGCCAGCAGCTCACGACCGGGACTAAGCACAGATACGCAGTATTTT. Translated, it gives CASSSRPGLSTDTQYF.

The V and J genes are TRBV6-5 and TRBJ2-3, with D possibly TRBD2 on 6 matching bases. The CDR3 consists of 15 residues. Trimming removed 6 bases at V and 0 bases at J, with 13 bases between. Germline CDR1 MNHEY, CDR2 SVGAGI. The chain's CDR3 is CASSYMGTSTDTQYF. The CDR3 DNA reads TGTGCCAGCAGCTACATGGGGACTAGCACAGATACGCAGTATTTT.

The CDR3 is CASSPPLEWEKLFF. In nucleotides, the CDR3 is TGTGCCAGCAGCCCACCCCTGGAGTGGGAAAAACTGTTTTTT. The chain is built from TRBV12-3 or TRBV12-4 and TRBJ1-4, with no clear D. Trimming stripped 6 bases from V and 8 bases from J, with 16 bases between. The CDR3 has 14 residues.

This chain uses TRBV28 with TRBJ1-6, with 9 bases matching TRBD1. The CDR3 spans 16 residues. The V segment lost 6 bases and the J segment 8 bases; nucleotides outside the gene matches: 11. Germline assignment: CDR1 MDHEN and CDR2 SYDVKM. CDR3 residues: CASSFPYRGLDSPLHF. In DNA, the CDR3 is TGTGCCAGCAGCTTCCCGTACAGGGGGCTCGATTCACCCCTCCACTTT.

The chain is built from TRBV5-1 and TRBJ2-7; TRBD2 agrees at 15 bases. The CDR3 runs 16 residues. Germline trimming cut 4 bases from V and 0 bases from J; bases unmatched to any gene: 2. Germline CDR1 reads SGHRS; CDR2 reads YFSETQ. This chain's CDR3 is CASSRTSGGASYEQYF. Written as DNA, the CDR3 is TGCGCCAGCAGCCGGACTAGCGGGGGGGCCTCCTACGAGCAGTACTTC. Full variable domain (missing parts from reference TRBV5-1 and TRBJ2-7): KAGVTQTPRYLIKTRGQQVTLSCSPISGHRSVSWYQQTPGQGLQFLFEYFSETQRNKGNFPGRFSGRQFSNSRSEMNVSTLELGDSALYLCASSRTSGGASYEQYFGPGTRLTVT.

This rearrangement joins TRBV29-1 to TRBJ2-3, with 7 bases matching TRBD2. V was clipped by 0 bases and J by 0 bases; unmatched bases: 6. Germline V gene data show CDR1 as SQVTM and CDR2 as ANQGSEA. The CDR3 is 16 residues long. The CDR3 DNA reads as TGCAGCGTTGAAGATAGGGCTAGCGGAAGCACAGATACGCAGTATTTT. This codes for CSVEDRASGSTDTQYF.

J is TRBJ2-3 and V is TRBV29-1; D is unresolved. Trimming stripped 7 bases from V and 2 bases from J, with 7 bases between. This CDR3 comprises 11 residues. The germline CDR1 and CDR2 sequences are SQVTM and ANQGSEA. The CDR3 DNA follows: TGCAGCGCTACTGTCACAGATACGCAGTATTTT. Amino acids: CSATVTDTQYF.

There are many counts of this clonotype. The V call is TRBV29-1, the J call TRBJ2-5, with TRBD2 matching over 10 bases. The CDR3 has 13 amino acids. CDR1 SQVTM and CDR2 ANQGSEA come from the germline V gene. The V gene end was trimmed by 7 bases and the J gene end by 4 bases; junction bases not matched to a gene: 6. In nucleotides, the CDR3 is TGCAGCGCCAGAGCGGGAGGGACAGAGACCCAGTACTTC. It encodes CSARAGGTETQYF.

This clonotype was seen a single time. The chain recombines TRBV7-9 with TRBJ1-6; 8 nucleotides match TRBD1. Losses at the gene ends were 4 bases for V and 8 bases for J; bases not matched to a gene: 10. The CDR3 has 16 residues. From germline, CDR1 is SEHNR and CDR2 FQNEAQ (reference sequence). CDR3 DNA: TGTGCCAGCAGCTCCCCGGACAGGGCGTGGGATTCACCCCTCCACTTT. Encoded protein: CASSSPDRAWDSPLHF.

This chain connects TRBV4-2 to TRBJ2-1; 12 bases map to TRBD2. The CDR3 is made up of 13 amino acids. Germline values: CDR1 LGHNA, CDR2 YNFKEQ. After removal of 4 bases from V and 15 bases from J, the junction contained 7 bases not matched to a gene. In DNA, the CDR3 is TGTGCCAGCAGCCCCGGACTAGCGGGGAGGCGGTTCTTC. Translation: CASSPGLAGRRFF.

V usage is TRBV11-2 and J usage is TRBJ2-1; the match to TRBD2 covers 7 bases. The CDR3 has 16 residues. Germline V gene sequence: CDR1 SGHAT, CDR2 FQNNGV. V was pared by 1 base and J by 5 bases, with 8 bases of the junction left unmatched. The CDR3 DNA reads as TGTGCCAGCAGCTTAGCCCCTGCTAGCGGACACAATGAGCAGTTCTTC. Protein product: CASSLAPASGHNEQFF.

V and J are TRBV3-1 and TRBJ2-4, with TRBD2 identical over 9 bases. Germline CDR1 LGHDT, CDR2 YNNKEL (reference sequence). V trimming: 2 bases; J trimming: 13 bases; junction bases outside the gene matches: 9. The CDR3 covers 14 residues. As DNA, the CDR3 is TGTGCCAGCAGCCAAAAGATTAGCGGGAGTGAGCAGTACTTC. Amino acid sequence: CASSQKISGSEQYF.

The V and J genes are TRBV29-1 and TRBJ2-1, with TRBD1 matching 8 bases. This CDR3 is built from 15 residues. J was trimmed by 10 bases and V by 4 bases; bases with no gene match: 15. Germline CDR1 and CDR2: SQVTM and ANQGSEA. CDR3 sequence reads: CSVGGDRKDPYEQFF. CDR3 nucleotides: TGCAGCGTTGGGGGGGACAGGAAAGATCCCTACGAGCAGTTCTTC.

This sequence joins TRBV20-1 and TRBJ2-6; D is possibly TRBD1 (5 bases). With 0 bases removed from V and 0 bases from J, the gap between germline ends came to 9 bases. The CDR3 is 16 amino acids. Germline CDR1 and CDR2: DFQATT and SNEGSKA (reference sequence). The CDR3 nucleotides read TGCAGTGCTAGAGAGGCAGGGCCCTCTGGGGCCAACGTCCTGACTTTC. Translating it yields CSAREAGPSGANVLTF.

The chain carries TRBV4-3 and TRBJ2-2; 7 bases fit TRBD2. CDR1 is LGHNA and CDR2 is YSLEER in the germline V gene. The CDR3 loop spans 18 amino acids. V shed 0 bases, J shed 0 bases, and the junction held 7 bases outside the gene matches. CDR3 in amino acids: CASSQEGVAGANTGELFF. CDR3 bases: TGCGCCAGCAGCCAAGAAGGGGTCGCGGGGGCGAACACCGGGGAGCTGTTTTTT.